This TCR beta chain was sequenced during a study of graft-versus-host responses after intestinal transplantation. Background on the study: Multivisceral, liver-intestinal, or isolated intestinal grafts went to recipients.

Germline assignment: CDR1 SGHTA and CDR2 FQGTGA. V lost 4 bases to trimming and J lost 0 bases, with 10 bases between them. The CDR3 sequence is 15 residues long. The repertoire was sequenced with immunoSEQ multiplex PCR; TCRdb's copy has only in-frame clones and lacks some. The sample includes some 100,000 clones, roughly 87% of them seen just once. About this clone: The antigen remains unidentified.

The V call is TRBV7-3, the J call TRBJ1-5; D not certain. The sequence came from a human donor who was the organ donor for an intestinal transplant. Material: unstimulated CD4+ T cells sorted from spleen or lymph node cells, obtained before transplant. The CDR3 DNA reads as TGTGCCAGCAGCTGGGCTGACGGTAGCAATCAGCCCCAGCATTTT. Encoded protein: CASSWADGSNQPQHF.